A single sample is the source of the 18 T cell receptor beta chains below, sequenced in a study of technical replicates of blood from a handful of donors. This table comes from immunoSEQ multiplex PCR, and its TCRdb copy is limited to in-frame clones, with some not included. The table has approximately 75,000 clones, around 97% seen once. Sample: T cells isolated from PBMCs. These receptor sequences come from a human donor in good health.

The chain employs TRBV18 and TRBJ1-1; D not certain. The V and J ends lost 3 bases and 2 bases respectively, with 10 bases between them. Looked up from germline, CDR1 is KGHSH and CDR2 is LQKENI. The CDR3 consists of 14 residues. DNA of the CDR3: TGTGCCAGCTCACCGAGGTCCTTAAACACTGAAGCTTTCTTT. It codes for CASSPRSLNTEAFF.

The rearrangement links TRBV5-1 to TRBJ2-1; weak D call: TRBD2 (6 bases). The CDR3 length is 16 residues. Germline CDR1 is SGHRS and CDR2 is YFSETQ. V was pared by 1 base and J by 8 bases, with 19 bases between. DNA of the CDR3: TGCGCCAGCAGCTTGTATGGGGGGACCCTCGTTGATGAGCAGTTCTTC. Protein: CASSLYGGTLVDEQFF.

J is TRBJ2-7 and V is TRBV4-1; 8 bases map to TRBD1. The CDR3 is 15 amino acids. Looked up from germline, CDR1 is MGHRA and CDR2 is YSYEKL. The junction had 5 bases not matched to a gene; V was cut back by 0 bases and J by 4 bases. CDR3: CASSQEFGTGYEQYF. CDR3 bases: TGCGCCAGCAGCCAAGAGTTCGGGACAGGATACGAGCAGTACTTC.

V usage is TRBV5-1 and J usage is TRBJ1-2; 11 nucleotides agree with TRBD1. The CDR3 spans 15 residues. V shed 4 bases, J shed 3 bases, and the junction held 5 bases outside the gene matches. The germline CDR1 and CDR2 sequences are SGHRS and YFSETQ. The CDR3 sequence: CASSHGTGGDYGYTF. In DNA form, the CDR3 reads TGCGCCAGCAGCCACGGGACAGGGGGAGACTATGGCTACACCTTC.

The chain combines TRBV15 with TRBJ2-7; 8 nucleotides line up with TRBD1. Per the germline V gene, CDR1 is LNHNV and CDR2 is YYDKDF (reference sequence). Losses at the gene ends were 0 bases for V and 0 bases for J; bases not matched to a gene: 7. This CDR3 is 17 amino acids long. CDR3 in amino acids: CATSRDQSGGFSYEQYF. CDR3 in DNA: TGTGCCACCAGCAGAGATCAGTCAGGGGGCTTCTCCTACGAGCAGTACTTC.

CDR3 DNA sequence: TGTGCCAGCAGCACGAGCCTAGAAGGCTACACCTTC. It is translated as CASSTSLEGYTF. The V gene is TRBV25-1, the J gene TRBJ1-2; D is unresolved. CDR3 length: 12 residues. V lost 6 bases, J lost 8 bases, and 13 bases lay in between. Germline CDR1 is MGHDK and CDR2 is SYGVNS.

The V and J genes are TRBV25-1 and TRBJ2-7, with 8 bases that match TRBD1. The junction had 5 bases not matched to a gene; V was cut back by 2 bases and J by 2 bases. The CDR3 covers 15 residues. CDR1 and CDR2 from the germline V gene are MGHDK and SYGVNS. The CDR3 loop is CASSELGTGAYEQYF. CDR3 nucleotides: TGTGCCAGCAGTGAACTAGGGACAGGCGCCTACGAGCAGTACTTC.

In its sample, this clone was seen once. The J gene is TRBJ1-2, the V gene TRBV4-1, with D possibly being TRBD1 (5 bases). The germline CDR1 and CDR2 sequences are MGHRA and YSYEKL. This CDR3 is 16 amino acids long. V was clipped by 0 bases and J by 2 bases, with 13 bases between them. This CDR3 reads CASSQDRQRFNYGYTF. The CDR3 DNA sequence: TGCGCCAGCAGCCAAGATCGACAGCGCTTCAACTATGGCTACACCTTC.

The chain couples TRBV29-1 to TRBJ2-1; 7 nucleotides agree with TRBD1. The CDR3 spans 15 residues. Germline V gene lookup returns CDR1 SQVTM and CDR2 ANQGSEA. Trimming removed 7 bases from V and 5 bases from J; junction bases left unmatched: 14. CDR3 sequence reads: CSGRQGFILDNEQFF. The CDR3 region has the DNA TGCAGCGGCAGACAGGGCTTCATCCTGGACAATGAGCAGTTCTTC.

The DNA for the CDR3 is TGTGCCAGCAGTGAGGACAGGGTGGGTGGCTACACCTTC. Its translation: CASSEDRVGGYTF. This rearrangement joins TRBV6-1 to TRBJ1-2; 8 bases are a match to TRBD1. CDR1 and CDR2 (germline): MNHNS, SASEGT. This CDR3 region has 13 residues. Trimming cost V 3 bases and J 7 bases; bases outside gene matches: 4.

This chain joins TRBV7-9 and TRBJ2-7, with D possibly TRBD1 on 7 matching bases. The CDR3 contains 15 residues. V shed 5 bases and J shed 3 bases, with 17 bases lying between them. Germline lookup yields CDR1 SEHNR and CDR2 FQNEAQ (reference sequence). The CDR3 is CASSPRGTENYEQYF. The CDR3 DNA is TGTGCCAGCAGCCCCCGCGGGACAGAGAACTACGAGCAGTACTTC. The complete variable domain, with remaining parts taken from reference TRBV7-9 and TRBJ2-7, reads DTGVSQNPRHKITKRGQNVTFRCDPISEHNRLYWYRQTLGQGPEFLTYFQNEAQLEKSRLLSDRFSAERPKGSFSTLEIQRTEQGDSAMYLCASSPRGTENYEQYFGPGTRLTVT.

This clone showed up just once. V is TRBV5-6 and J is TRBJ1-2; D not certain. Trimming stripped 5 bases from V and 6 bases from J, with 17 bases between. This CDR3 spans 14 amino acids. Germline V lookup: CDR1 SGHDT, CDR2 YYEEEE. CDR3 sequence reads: CASSSLSEPNGYTF. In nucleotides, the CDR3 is TGTGCCAGCAGTTCCCTTAGCGAGCCGAATGGCTACACCTTC.

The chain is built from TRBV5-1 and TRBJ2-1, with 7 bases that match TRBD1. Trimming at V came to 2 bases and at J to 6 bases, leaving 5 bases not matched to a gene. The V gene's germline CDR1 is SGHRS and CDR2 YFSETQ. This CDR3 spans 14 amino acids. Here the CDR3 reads CASSLGQVGNEQFF. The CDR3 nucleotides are TGCGCCAGCAGCTTAGGACAGGTAGGCAATGAGCAGTTCTTC.

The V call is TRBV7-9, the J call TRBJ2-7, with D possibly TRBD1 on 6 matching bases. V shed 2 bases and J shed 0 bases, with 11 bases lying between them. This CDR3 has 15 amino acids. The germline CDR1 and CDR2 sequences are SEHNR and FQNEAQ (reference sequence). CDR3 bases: TGTGCCAGCAGCTTAATGAGGACAGCCTCCTACGAGCAGTACTTC. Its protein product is CASSLMRTASYEQYF.

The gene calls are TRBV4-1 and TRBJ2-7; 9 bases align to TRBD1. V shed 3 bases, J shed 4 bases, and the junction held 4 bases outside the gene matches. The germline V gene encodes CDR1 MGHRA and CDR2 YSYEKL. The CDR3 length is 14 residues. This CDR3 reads CASSQGTGPYEQYF. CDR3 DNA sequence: TGCGCCAGCAGCCAGGGGACAGGGCCTTACGAGCAGTACTTC.

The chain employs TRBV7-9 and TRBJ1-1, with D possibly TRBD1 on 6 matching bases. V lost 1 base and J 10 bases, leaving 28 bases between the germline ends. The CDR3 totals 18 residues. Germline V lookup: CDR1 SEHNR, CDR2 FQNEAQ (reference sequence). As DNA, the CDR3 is TGTGCCAGCAGCTTAGTCGGGGGGGGCAGGTTTTCGGTAAAGCGAGCTTTCTTT. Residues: CASSLVGGGRFSVKRAFF.

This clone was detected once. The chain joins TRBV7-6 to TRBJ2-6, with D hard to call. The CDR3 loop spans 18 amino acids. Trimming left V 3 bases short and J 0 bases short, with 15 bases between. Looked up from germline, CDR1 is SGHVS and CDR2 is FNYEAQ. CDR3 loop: CASSFGRFQASGANVLTF. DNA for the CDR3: TGTGCCAGCAGCTTCGGTCGTTTCCAGGCCTCTGGGGCCAACGTCCTGACTTTC.

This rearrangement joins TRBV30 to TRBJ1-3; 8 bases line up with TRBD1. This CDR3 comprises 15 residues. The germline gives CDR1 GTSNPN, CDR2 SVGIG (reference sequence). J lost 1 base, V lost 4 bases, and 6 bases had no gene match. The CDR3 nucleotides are TGTGCCTGGACTAAGGACAGGGAATCTGGAAACACCATATATTTT. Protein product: CAWTKDRESGNTIYF.